One sample yielded the 28 T cell receptor beta chains listed below, sequenced in a study of blood T cell repertoires in COVID-19. This table comes from immunoSEQ multiplex PCR, and its TCRdb copy is limited to in-frame clones, with some not included. The data contain 110,000 or so clones, more than 75% of them singletons. Specimen: peripheral blood. These receptors all come from a woman aged 40-49 years with acute or convalescent COVID-19.

The chain combines TRBV30 with TRBJ1-1; perhaps TRBD1 as D (6 bases). CDR1 is GTSNPN, CDR2 SVGIG, per germline (reference sequence). Trimming removed 1 base at V and 4 bases at J, with 16 bases between. The CDR3 runs to 15 residues. In nucleotides, the CDR3 is TGTGCCTGGAGTGCCAGGGGTTCGTTCGGCACTGAAGCTTTCTTT. It specifies CAWSARGSFGTEAFF.

The V gene is TRBV7-2, the J gene TRBJ2-1; D remains unclear. V lost 1 base to trimming and J lost 5 bases, with 9 bases between them. CDR3 length equals 14 residues. CDR1 and CDR2 from the germline V gene are SGHTA and FQGNSA. CDR3 nucleotides: TGTGCCAGCAGCTTAGGGGCGAGAAACAATGAGCAGTTCTTC. Amino acid sequence: CASSLGARNNEQFF.

The V call is TRBV7-9, the J call TRBJ1-6, with a tentative D call TRBD1 (5 bases). CDR1 SEHNR and CDR2 FQNEAQ come from the germline V gene (reference sequence). V lost 0 bases and J 13 bases, leaving 10 bases between the germline ends. This CDR3 has 13 residues. CDR3 sequence reads: CASSLATVGPLHF. DNA for the CDR3: TGTGCCAGCAGCTTAGCGACAGTAGGTCCCCTCCACTTT.

J is TRBJ1-1 and V is TRBV27; 10 nucleotides line up with TRBD1. V lost 5 bases and J lost 5; bases outside the gene matches: 11. The CDR3 is 16 amino acids. Germline V gives CDR1 MNHEY, CDR2 SMNVEV (reference sequence). CDR3 amino acids: CASSPGQGGKNTEAFF. CDR3 nucleotide sequence: TGTGCCAGCAGTCCCGGACAGGGGGGAAAGAATACTGAAGCTTTCTTT.

This clone is a singleton in its sample. The CDR3 protein is CASSVTGTSGGTDTQYF. In nucleotides, the CDR3 is TGTGCCAGCAGTGTTACCGGGACTAGCGGGGGCACAGATACGCAGTATTTT. The chain uses TRBV2 and TRBJ2-3; 13 bases match TRBD2. This CDR3 spans 17 amino acids. The germline CDR1 and CDR2 sequences are SNHLY and FYNNEI. V shed 4 bases and J 1 base; nucleotides not matched to a gene: 5.

V usage is TRBV11-2 and J usage is TRBJ2-1; the D is unclear. CDR1 and CDR2 from the germline V gene are SGHAT and FQNNGV. The germline V and J ends were trimmed by 4 bases and 7 bases, with 17 bases remaining between them. The CDR3 has 15 amino acids. The CDR3 reads CASSSSPEESNEQFF. The CDR3 DNA is TGTGCCAGCAGCTCCTCACCTGAGGAGTCAAATGAGCAGTTCTTC.

The rearrangement links TRBV5-4 to TRBJ2-7, with D possibly TRBD2 on 5 matching bases. V lost 4 bases, J lost 1 base, and 15 bases lay in between. This CDR3 comprises 15 residues. Germline V gene lookup returns CDR1 SGHNT and CDR2 YYREEE (reference sequence). CDR3 residues: CASSGIFRGSYEQYF. In nucleotides, the CDR3 is TGTGCCAGCAGCGGCATTTTCCGAGGGTCCTACGAGCAGTACTTC.

V usage is TRBV24-1 and J usage is TRBJ1-6, with a weak D call TRBD1 (5 bases). The V gene lost 10 bases and the J gene lost 3 bases, with 12 bases spanning the gap. The CDR3 has 14 amino acids. Germline-derived CDR1 and CDR2 are KGHDR and SFDVKD. For the CDR3, the DNA is TGTGCCACGCAGACAGTCAACTATAATTCACCCCTCCACTTT. Its protein is CATQTVNYNSPLHF.

This chain connects TRBV10-3 to TRBJ1-2, with D perhaps matching TRBD1 (6 bases). The CDR3 extends over 14 amino acids. V shed 3 bases and J shed 3 bases, with 11 bases lying between them. Germline V lookup: CDR1 ENHRY, CDR2 SYGVKD. CDR3 sequence reads: CAISDNRAYYGYTF. The CDR3 DNA reads TGTGCCATCAGTGATAACAGGGCTTACTATGGCTACACCTTC.

The count of this clone is one. The same CDR3 also results from other DNA sequences found in this sample. This sequence joins TRBV2 and TRBJ1-6, with TRBD1 matching over 7 bases. CDR3 length equals 14 residues. J lost 5 bases, V lost 4 bases, and 2 bases had no gene match. Per germline, CDR1 SNHLY and CDR2 FYNNEI. The CDR3 is CASSGQGDNSPLHF. CDR3 bases: TGTGCCAGCAGTGGACAGGGTGATAATTCACCCCTCCACTTT.

The chain uses TRBV6-5 and TRBJ1-2, with D possibly matching TRBD1 (6 bases). Germline CDR1 is MNHEY and CDR2 is SVGAGI. This CDR3 is built from 13 residues. The germline V and J ends were trimmed by 7 bases and 7 bases, with 16 bases remaining between them. The chain's CDR3 is CASKGRGPSGYTF. CDR3 nucleotide sequence: TGTGCCAGCAAGGGCAGGGGTCCCAGTGGCTACACCTTC.

The chain is built from TRBV7-6 and TRBJ1-3; TRBD1 might be the D (6 bases). The CDR3 has 14 residues. CDR1 is SGHVS and CDR2 is FNYEAQ in the germline V gene. V was shortened by 5 bases and J by 1 base, with 9 bases between the two germline ends. The CDR3 nucleotides read TGTGCCAGCAGCCCAGGGGTGTCTGGAAACACCATATATTTT. It yields the protein CASSPGVSGNTIYF.

The chain combines TRBV7-9 with TRBJ1-2; D remains unclear. The CDR3 is made up of 17 amino acids. Germline CDR1 SEHNR, CDR2 FQNEAQ (reference sequence). Trimming removed 3 bases from V and 8 bases from J, with 25 bases in between. CDR3 loop: CASSLSAATDIFSGYTF. The CDR3 nucleotides are TGTGCCAGCAGCTTGTCGGCCGCTACAGATATATTTTCGGGCTACACCTTC. Variable domain in full (rest from reference TRBV7-9 and TRBJ1-2): DTGVSQNPRHKITKRGQNVTFRCDPISEHNRLYWYRQTLGQGPEFLTYFQNEAQLEKSRLLSDRFSAERPKGSFSTLEIQRTEQGDSAMYLCASSLSAATDIFSGYTFGSGTRLTVV.

The chain joins TRBV7-3 to TRBJ1-2; 10 nucleotides agree with TRBD1. With V trimmed by 5 bases and J by 7 bases, 7 bases remained unmatched. This CDR3 has 14 amino acids. CDR1 and CDR2 from the germline V gene are SGHTA and FQGTGA. The CDR3 coding sequence is TGTGCCAGCAGCCCCGGACAGGGGGAGGGTGGCTACACCTTC. Residues: CASSPGQGEGGYTF.

This clone occurred once. The chain carries TRBV19 and TRBJ2-2; 7 positions match TRBD1. The CDR3 sequence is 16 residues long. With 3 bases clipped from V and 3 bases from J, the junction kept 7 bases outside the gene matches. The germline V gene encodes CDR1 LNHDA and CDR2 SQIVND (reference sequence). CDR3: CASSILGRGYTGELFF. The CDR3 nucleotides are TGTGCCAGTAGTATTCTGGGCAGGGGGTACACCGGGGAGCTGTTTTTT.

The chain combines TRBV7-3 with TRBJ2-3, with TRBD2 identical over 7 bases. This CDR3 region has 14 residues. The V and J ends lost 2 bases and 4 bases, in that order; junction bases with no gene match: 3. Germline V lookup: CDR1 SGHTA, CDR2 FQGTGA. CDR3: CASSLDGLADTQYF. The CDR3 bases are TGTGCCAGCAGCTTAGACGGACTAGCAGATACGCAGTATTTT.

V gene TRBV28 combines with J gene TRBJ2-4; D possibly corresponds to TRBD1 (6 bases). The CDR3 has 14 amino acids. Trimming pared 7 bases from V and 7 bases from J, leaving 17 bases between. In germline, CDR1 is MDHEN, CDR2 SYDVKM. In DNA, the CDR3 is TGTGCCAGCAACTCACAGAAGGGGGACAACATTCAGTACTTC. Residues: CASNSQKGDNIQYF.

The chain employs TRBV2 and TRBJ2-3; 7 nucleotides agree with TRBD2. The CDR3 sequence is 14 residues long. Germline V gives CDR1 SNHLY, CDR2 FYNNEI. Trimming took 4 bases from V and 5 from J; bases not matched to a gene: 6. The CDR3 nucleotides are TGTGCCAGCAGTGGGGGTCTAGCGGTAGATACGCAGTATTTT. Its protein product is CASSGGLAVDTQYF.

The genes are TRBV12-3 or TRBV12-4 and TRBJ2-2; D is undetermined. CDR3 length: 13 amino acids. Trimming took off 2 bases at V and 5 bases at J, with 6 bases between the two ends. CDR3 sequence reads: CASSLQKTGELFF. DNA for the CDR3: TGTGCCAGCAGTTTACAGAAAACCGGGGAGCTGTTTTTT.

The rearrangement joins TRBV3-1 (or the pseudogene TRBV3-2) to TRBJ1-1; TRBD1 matches 10 bases. V lost 0 bases, J lost 4 bases, and 5 bases stayed unmatched. The germline gives CDR1 LGHDT, CDR2 YNNKEL (reference sequence). The CDR3 sequence is 16 residues long. The CDR3 DNA follows: TGTGCCAGCAGCCAAGAAATCCGGACAGGGGGCACTGAAGCTTTCTTT. This translates into CASSQEIRTGGTEAFF.

The chain carries TRBV29-1 and TRBJ2-2; 7 nucleotides match TRBD1. The V gene end was trimmed by 4 bases and the J gene end by 1 base; junction bases not matched to a gene: 6. The V gene's germline CDR1 is SQVTM and CDR2 ANQGSEA. This CDR3 spans 15 amino acids. This CDR3 is CSVVEQGVNTGELFF. The CDR3 bases are TGCAGCGTTGTGGAGCAGGGGGTGAACACCGGGGAGCTGTTTTTT.

J is TRBJ1-5 and V is TRBV5-1; TRBD1 agrees at 8 bases. After removal of 9 bases from V and 5 bases from J, the junction contained 19 bases not matched to a gene. The CDR3 has 17 amino acids. Germline CDR1 is SGHRS and CDR2 is YFSETQ. The CDR3: CATLRVLDRGPDQPQHF. The CDR3 bases are TGCGCCACCCTAAGGGTCCTAGACAGGGGCCCGGATCAGCCCCAGCATTTT.

The chain employs TRBV7-2 and TRBJ2-1; TRBD2 is a possible D gene (7 bases). The CDR3 has 16 residues. With 1 base removed from V and 4 bases from J, the gap between germline ends came to 14 bases. Looked up from germline, CDR1 is SGHTA and CDR2 is FQGNSA. CDR3 DNA: TGTGCCAGCAGCTTAGTCGGGGGGCTAACTTACAATGAGCAGTTCTTC. Protein product: CASSLVGGLTYNEQFF.

This sequence joins TRBV13 and TRBJ1-3; D uncertain. This CDR3 contains 12 residues. The V end was cut by 6 bases, the J end by 0 bases, with 3 bases between. Germline values: CDR1 PRHDT, CDR2 FYEKMQ (reference sequence). CDR3 nucleotides: TGTGCCAGCAGATACTCTGGAAACACCATATATTTT. Its protein product is CASRYSGNTIYF.

DNA of the CDR3: TGTGCCAGCAGCGAGACAGGGACCTATAATTCACCCCTCCACTTT. This translates into CASSETGTYNSPLHF. The gene calls are TRBV27 and TRBJ1-6; 7 nucleotides agree with TRBD1. CDR1 and CDR2 from the germline V gene are MNHEY and SMNVEV (reference sequence). Germline trimming cut 6 bases from V and 2 bases from J; bases unmatched to any gene: 4. This CDR3 contains 15 residues.

This clone was detected only once. This rearrangement joins TRBV29-1 to TRBJ1-1; no definite D call. Germline V gene sequence: CDR1 SQVTM, CDR2 ANQGSEA. Between the trimmed V and J ends, which lost 4 bases and 1 base, there was a span of 16 bases. The CDR3 consists of 15 residues. Here the CDR3 DNA reads TGCAGCGTTGTCGTACCGGGGAAGAAGAACACTGAAGCTTTCTTT. Its protein is CSVVVPGKKNTEAFF.

This rearrangement joins TRBV25-1 to TRBJ2-7; 8 nucleotides match TRBD1. This CDR3 is built from 15 residues. Germline CDR1 is MGHDK and CDR2 is SYGVNS. The trim removed 6 bases at V and 2 bases at J, leaving 9 bases unmatched. This chain's CDR3 is CASSSPRTGPYEQYF. CDR3 DNA sequence: TGTGCCAGCAGCTCGCCGAGGACAGGGCCCTACGAGCAGTACTTC.

This chain uses TRBV7-3 with TRBJ2-1, with 12 bases fitting TRBD1. V shed 1 base, J shed 6 bases, and the junction held 1 base outside the gene matches. The CDR3 has 15 residues. Germline CDR1 SGHTA, CDR2 FQGTGA. The CDR3 region has the DNA TGTGCCAGCAGCTTAATGGGACAGGGGGCCAATGAGCAGTTCTTC. It yields the protein CASSLMGQGANEQFF.